This TCR beta chain derives from a study of metastatic and nonmetastatic thyroid tumors. Across the whole study: Where malignant and benign thyroid patients were concerned, repertoires were compared across blood and tumor or nodule tissue.

As processed by the authors: Using the CDR3 differences seen across clinicopathological groups, the authors built a distant-metastasis classifier for papillary thyroid cancer, which was meant to discriminate distant-metastatic patients. With MiXCR, TCRdb reprocessed the PCR reads. These V and J calls are TCRdb output, not the study's own analysis. The sample includes about 93,000 clones, about an eighth seen only once; the top ten take approximately 10%. This clone was seen ten or more times. Antigen unknown. Study results and caveats: Malignant tumors reportedly showed significantly higher TCR beta diversity than benign nodules in both blood and tumor.

V lost 3 bases and J lost 2, with 8 bases in between. CDR3 length equals 13 residues. Germline V gene data show CDR1 as DFQATT and CDR2 as SNEGSKA (reference sequence). Prior to thyroid surgery, none of the patients had received any treatment. This clonotype originated in a female donor with papillary thyroid cancer or a benign thyroid nodule (not recorded which). Some clones in this sample may be carry-over from other donors' samples. The sequenced sample consisted of blood. This chain joins TRBV20-1 and TRBJ1-5; D is possibly TRBD1 (5 bases). CDR3 in amino acids: CSASPQGNQPQHF. The CDR3 bases are TGCAGTGCTAGCCCACAGGGCAATCAGCCCCAGCATTTT.